The 27 T cell receptor beta chains in this list originate from one sample, sequenced in a study of blood T cell repertoires in COVID-19. The table came from immunoSEQ multiplex PCR; TCRdb's copy has only in-frame clones and leaves some out. Of about 300,000 clones listed, approximately 88% were seen once; the top ten hold more than 6.5%. Sequenced: peripheral blood. These receptor sequences come from a woman aged 25 to 39 who had recovered from COVID-19.

This clone has only one observation. The V gene is TRBV28, the J gene TRBJ1-1; TRBD1 might be the D (6 bases). V was clipped by 6 bases and J by 4 bases, with 15 bases between them. Germline V gives CDR1 MDHEN, CDR2 SYDVKM. The CDR3 is made up of 14 amino acids. The CDR3 protein is CASSQFYRATEAFF. Written as DNA, the CDR3 is TGTGCCAGCAGCCAATTCTACAGGGCCACTGAAGCTTTCTTT.

The V and J genes are TRBV6-2 or TRBV6-3 and TRBJ2-7; 12 nucleotides align to TRBD2. From germline, CDR1 is MNHEY and CDR2 SVGEGT. Trimming removed 2 bases from V and 5 bases from J; junction bases left unmatched: 16. CDR3 length equals 19 residues. CDR3 sequence reads: CASSYTPTSGGRAFHEQYF. The CDR3 bases are TGTGCCAGCAGTTACACACCGACTAGCGGGGGTCGTGCATTCCACGAGCAGTACTTC.

This chain uses TRBV5-8 with TRBJ2-7, with a weak D call TRBD2 (5 bases). CDR1 is SGHTS and CDR2 is YDEGEE in the germline V gene. This CDR3 has 12 residues. V was cut by 2 bases and J by 7 bases, with 10 bases left in between. The CDR3 spells CASSLNRGEQYF. CDR3 DNA sequence: TGTGCCAGCAGCTTAAACCGGGGAGAGCAGTACTTC.

This CDR3 reads CASSPPTSGAWNEQFF. In nucleotides, the CDR3 is TGCGCCAGCAGCCCACCGACTAGCGGGGCGTGGAATGAGCAGTTCTTC. This rearrangement joins TRBV5-1 to TRBJ2-1, with 11 bases fitting TRBD2. The CDR3 contains 16 residues. The V gene end was trimmed by 4 bases and the J gene end by 7 bases; junction bases not matched to a gene: 10. CDR1 is SGHRS, CDR2 YFSETQ, per germline.

The chain carries TRBV30 and TRBJ2-2; no firm D call. Trimming removed 2 bases from V and 4 bases from J, with 14 bases in between. Germline lookup yields CDR1 GTSNPN and CDR2 SVGIG (reference sequence). CDR3 length: 15 residues. CDR3: CAWSFLSFGTGELFF. The CDR3 DNA reads as TGTGCCTGGAGTTTTCTTTCGTTCGGCACCGGGGAGCTGTTTTTT.

The chain employs TRBV5-1 and TRBJ2-7; 7 positions match TRBD1. The CDR3 length is 14 residues. Trimming at V came to 4 bases and at J to 3 bases, leaving 7 bases not matched to a gene. Germline V CDR1 and CDR2: SGHRS, YFSETQ. In nucleotides, the CDR3 is TGCGCCAGCAGCCACGACAGGGCGGTCTACGAGCAGTACTTC. As protein: CASSHDRAVYEQYF. The full variable domain, rest sourced from reference TRBV5-1 and TRBJ2-7, is KAGVTQTPRYLIKTRGQQVTLSCSPISGHRSVSWYQQTPGQGLQFLFEYFSETQRNKGNFPGRFSGRQFSNSRSEMNVSTLELGDSALYLCASSHDRAVYEQYFGPGTRLTVT.

The J gene is TRBJ1-2, the V gene TRBV6-5; 7 nucleotides line up with TRBD1. Germline CDR1 is MNHEY and CDR2 is SVGAGI. The CDR3 is 14 residues long. V shed 5 bases and J 6 bases; nucleotides not matched to a gene: 9. The DNA of the CDR3 is TGTGCCAGCAGTCCCCAAGACAGGGTGAATGGCTACACCTTC. As protein: CASSPQDRVNGYTF.

V gene TRBV24-1 combines with J gene TRBJ1-2; D uncertain. The V gene lost 9 bases and the J gene lost 1 base, with 11 bases spanning the gap. The CDR3 has 13 residues. Germline CDR1 reads KGHDR; CDR2 reads SFDVKD. The chain's CDR3 is CATSRAFNYGYTF. CDR3 in DNA: TGTGCCACCTCGCGTGCATTTAACTATGGCTACACCTTC.

This chain connects TRBV12-3 or TRBV12-4 to TRBJ2-7; 8 nucleotides match TRBD1. CDR3 size: 12 residues. Trimming took 3 bases from V and 5 from J; bases not matched to a gene: 0. The CDR3, as DNA: TGTGCCAGCAGTTTGACAGGGGACGAGCAGTACTTC. This sequence encodes CASSLTGDEQYF.

This chain joins TRBV6-2 or TRBV6-3 and TRBJ2-1, with a weak D call TRBD2 (6 bases). Germline V gives CDR1 MNHEY, CDR2 SVGEGT. Trimming took 0 bases from V and 8 from J, leaving 17 bases between them. CDR3 size: 16 residues. CDR3 nucleotide sequence: TGTGCCAGCAGTTACTCGACGGCGACTAGTATCTATGAGCAGTTCTTC. As protein: CASSYSTATSIYEQFF.

The chain employs TRBV5-4 and TRBJ1-5; 8 nucleotides agree with TRBD1. There are 14 residues in the CDR3. V dropped 4 bases and J dropped 6; count of bases not matched to a gene: 6. Germline lookup yields CDR1 SGHNT and CDR2 YYREEE (reference sequence). The CDR3 bases are TGTGCCAGCAGCGCGACAGGGGAGGGTCAGCCCCAGCATTTT. Translation: CASSATGEGQPQHF.

The V call is TRBV4-1, the J call TRBJ1-6, with 9 bases that match TRBD1. Germline V CDR1 and CDR2: MGHRA, YSYEKL. The CDR3 consists of 15 residues. With V trimmed by 0 bases and J by 14 bases, 8 bases remained unmatched. DNA of the CDR3: TGCGCCAGCAGCCAAGATAGGGACAGGGTTTTCACCCTCCACTTT. Protein product: CASSQDRDRVFTLHF.

The chain couples TRBV7-2 to TRBJ2-7; a possible D gene is TRBD1 (6 bases). CDR3 length equals 14 residues. Per germline, CDR1 SGHTA and CDR2 FQGNSA. Deletions cut 4 bases from V and 3 bases from J, with 13 bases between. CDR3 in DNA: TGTGCCAGCAGCTCCTTCACAGGGAGCTACGAGCAGTACTTC. Protein product: CASSSFTGSYEQYF.

The chain is built from TRBV5-4 and TRBJ1-2; unclear D gene. Trimming took off 0 bases at V and 8 bases at J, with 14 bases between the two ends. CDR1 and CDR2 (germline): SGHNT, YYREEE (reference sequence). The CDR3 runs 14 residues. CDR3 amino acids: CASSLARGSRGYTF. The CDR3, as DNA: TGTGCCAGCAGCTTGGCCCGGGGTAGCCGCGGCTACACCTTC.

Comments on this clone: Other DNA sequences in this specimen translate into the identical CDR3. The chain combines TRBV4-3 with TRBJ1-4, with 9 bases lining up with TRBD1. Trimming at V came to 3 bases and at J to 7 bases, leaving 0 bases not matched to a gene. The CDR3 sequence is 13 residues long. Germline V gene data show CDR1 as LGHNA and CDR2 as YSLEER. CDR3 sequence (DNA): TGCGCCAGCAGCCAGGGACAGGGTGAAAAACTGTTTTTT. This gives the protein CASSQGQGEKLFF.

The rearrangement uses TRBV5-1 and TRBJ1-2, with D unclear. CDR1 and CDR2 (germline): SGHRS, YFSETQ. The V and J ends lost 4 bases and 4 bases respectively, with 17 bases between them. The CDR3 sequence is 15 residues long. CDR3 DNA: TGCGCCAGCAGCCCCGGACTGAGGCGGAGCTATGGCTACACCTTC. Translating gives CASSPGLRRSYGYTF.

This clone was detected only a few times. This chain links TRBV9 with TRBJ1-5, with D unclear. CDR1 is SGDLS and CDR2 is YYNGEE in the germline V gene. The length of the CDR3 is 15 residues. Trimming shortened V by 3 bases and J by 5 bases, and 15 bases separated the two germline ends. The CDR3 here is CASSEDGLRDQPQHF. CDR3 coding DNA: TGTGCCAGCAGCGAGGATGGACTCCGAGATCAGCCCCAGCATTTT.

The V gene is TRBV6-5, the J gene TRBJ2-3; 7 nucleotides line up with TRBD1. Trimming took 6 bases from V and 6 from J; bases not matched to a gene: 12. The CDR3 extends over 15 amino acids. CDR1 and CDR2 from the germline V gene are MNHEY and SVGAGI. The CDR3 DNA reads as TGTGCCAGCAGAATCCGACAGGGCCCTATGGATACGCAGTATTTT. Translated, it gives CASRIRQGPMDTQYF.

V usage is TRBV6-2 or TRBV6-3 and J usage is TRBJ1-2; D possibly corresponds to TRBD1 (5 bases). The V gene lost 2 bases and the J gene lost 8 bases, with 15 bases spanning the gap. Germline CDR1 and CDR2: MNHEY and SVGEGT. This CDR3 comprises 14 residues. CDR3 protein: CASSYPGGMYGYTF. The CDR3 DNA follows: TGTGCCAGCAGTTACCCGGGGGGGATGTACGGCTACACCTTC.

In the case of this clone: Other DNA sequences from this sample encode an identical CDR3 as well. The V and J genes are TRBV28 and TRBJ1-1, with D perhaps matching TRBD1 (6 bases). This CDR3 comprises 14 residues. Deletions cut 3 bases from V and 0 bases from J, with 8 bases between. From germline, CDR1 is MDHEN and CDR2 SYDVKM. The CDR3 DNA follows: TGTGCCAGCAGTTTGGGGGGGCTGAACACTGAAGCTTTCTTT. It encodes CASSLGGLNTEAFF.

V and J are TRBV7-9 and TRBJ1-1; maybe TRBD1 (5 bases). Germline CDR1 and CDR2: SEHNR and FQNEAQ (reference sequence). The CDR3 runs 15 residues. The ends were cut back, 2 bases at V and 1 base at J, with 11 bases in the middle. The CDR3, as DNA: TGTGCCAGCAGCTTATTTGGGGCAGAGAACACTGAAGCTTTCTTT. As protein: CASSLFGAENTEAFF.

The chain carries TRBV24-1 and TRBJ2-3, with 9 nucleotides matching TRBD1. V trimming: 4 bases; J trimming: 4 bases; junction bases outside the gene matches: 8. Germline CDR1 reads KGHDR; CDR2 reads SFDVKD. The CDR3 is 16 amino acids. The chain's CDR3 is CATSDLTGGNPDTQYF. The CDR3 nucleotides read TGTGCCACCAGTGACTTGACAGGGGGGAACCCAGATACGCAGTATTTT.

This chain links TRBV9 with TRBJ2-5, with 12 bases matching TRBD1. The CDR3 covers 15 residues. The V gene end was trimmed by 3 bases and the J gene end by 5 bases; junction bases not matched to a gene: 5. Germline CDR1 reads SGDLS; CDR2 reads YYNGEE. The DNA for the CDR3 is TGTGCCAGCAGCGCCATAGGGACAGGGGGCGAGACCCAGTACTTC. Amino acid sequence: CASSAIGTGGETQYF.

This sequence joins TRBV5-1 and TRBJ2-7; a possible D gene is TRBD1 (5 bases). Germline loops: CDR1 SGHRS, CDR2 YFSETQ. The CDR3 spans 16 residues. The ends were cut back, 0 bases at V and 2 bases at J, with 15 bases in the middle. This CDR3 reads CASSLGRDAYAYEQYF. CDR3 nucleotides: TGCGCCAGCAGCTTGGGCAGGGATGCCTACGCCTACGAGCAGTACTTC.

The CDR3 protein is CASSPGTSRTGELFF. CDR3 coding DNA: TGTGCCAGCAGCCCCGGGACATCAAGGACCGGGGAGCTGTTTTTT. This chain joins TRBV3-1 (or the pseudogene TRBV3-2) and TRBJ2-2, with a tentative D call TRBD1 (6 bases). Germline values: CDR1 LGHDT, CDR2 YNNKEL (reference sequence). The CDR3 is 15 amino acids. Trimming removed 4 bases at V and 5 bases at J, with 14 bases between.

The chain is built from TRBV5-4 and TRBJ2-5; D call uncertain. Germline values: CDR1 SGHNT, CDR2 YYREEE (reference sequence). CDR3 length: 14 residues. Trimming removed 0 bases at V and 3 bases at J, with 9 bases between. CDR3 bases: TGTGCCAGCAGCTTGGCCGCCAGTGAAGAGACCCAGTACTTC. It translates to CASSLAASEETQYF.

CDR3 sequence: CASSHSRDYEQYF. The CDR3 DNA reads as TGTGCCAGCTCACACAGCCGGGACTACGAGCAGTACTTC. J is TRBJ2-7 and V is TRBV18, with TRBD2 as a possible D gene (5 bases). The germline V gene encodes CDR1 KGHSH and CDR2 LQKENI. This CDR3 is 13 amino acids long. V was shortened by 4 bases and J by 3 bases, with 10 bases between the two germline ends.